This T cell receptor (beta chain) was found in a study of cytomegalovirus exposure and HLA in healthy donors. General study findings and limits: Altogether, some 170 TCR beta chains were recorded as cytomegalovirus-associated. Across donors, most TCRs were seen rarely, yet some public ones were widespread. The tendency of first-cohort TCR clusters to co-occur in the 120 or so validation repertoires was identified by a subsequent analysis.

Only in-frame clones appear in the TCRdb table, and some are missing; sequencing was by immunoSEQ multiplex PCR. This table has about 170,000 clones, about 90% appearing once. On this clone: Antigen specificity is unknown.

What was sequenced was PBMCs. The sequence came from a woman between 18 and 29 years old in good health and CMV-seropositive.

CDR3 region: CASILIEGTEAFF. The CDR3 DNA sequence: TGTGCCAGCATTCTTATTGAGGGAACTGAAGCTTTCTTT. The chain employs TRBV6-6 and TRBJ1-1; D unclear. CDR1 is MNHNY, CDR2 SVGAGI, per germline (reference sequence). The CDR3 contains 13 residues. V gave up 7 bases and J gave up 5 bases, with 14 bases separating them.